The sample holds a few counts of the clone carrying this T cell receptor beta chain. Antigen unknown. These data belong to a study of cytomegalovirus exposure and HLA in healthy donors. Overall study: HLA-typed donors contributed around 88 million unique TCRs, which were held in an early data release. Study outcomes and limitations: As a later analysis revealed, most CMV-associated TCR beta chains appeared HLA-restricted.

PCR primers comprised 60 Vbeta and 13 Jbeta primers. Produced via immunoSEQ multiplex PCR; TCRdb's table is partial and in-frame only. Here the sample spans a few hundred thousand clones, 75% to 85% being singletons. The V gene's germline CDR1 is SGHRS and CDR2 YFSETQ. This CDR3 has 15 residues. Germline trimming cut 0 bases from V and 7 bases from J; bases unmatched to any gene: 4. The sample comprised PBMCs. The sequence came from a woman in her fifties or sixties in good health and CMV-seropositive. V gene TRBV5-1 combines with J gene TRBJ2-4; 10 nucleotides match TRBD2. CDR3 sequence reads: CASSLDSTSGNIQYF. CDR3 sequence (DNA): TGCGCCAGCAGCTTGGATTCGACTAGCGGGAACATTCAGTACTTC. Full variable domain (remainder filled in from reference TRBV5-1 and TRBJ2-4): KAGVTQTPRYLIKTRGQQVTLSCSPISGHRSVSWYQQTPGQGLQFLFEYFSETQRNKGNFPGRFSGRQFSNSRSEMNVSTLELGDSALYLCASSLDSTSGNIQYFGAGTRLSVL.